This T cell receptor (beta chain) appears in the sequencing data of a study of vaccination and CD4 T cells after COVID-19. Study-level background: Recovered patients in the cohort numbered six men and four women, two of them Hispanic.

Germline lookup yields CDR1 DFQATT and CDR2 SNEGSKA (reference sequence). The CDR3 length is 17 residues. V lost 2 bases, J lost 1 base, and 18 bases lay in between. The Oncomine TCR Beta short-read assay sequenced DNA from cultured CD4+ T cells. From the PCR reads, TCRdb called clonotypes with MiXCR, one entry per CDR3 protein. The top ten hold approximately 24% of the sample, which has 10,000 or so distinct CDR3 sequences, roughly 61% seen once. As regards this clonotype: The target antigen is unknown.

Documented treatment: approximately nine-day PBMC culture with coronavirus spike peptide pools or control peptides (ViraFEST assay). Half the medium was replaced with fresh IL-2 medium on days 3 and 7. Study-wide points: With convalescent patients, a median roughly 88% of reactive clones emerged solely after vaccination.

The chain is built from TRBV20-1 and TRBJ1-5, with D hard to call. The sample comprised CD4+ T cells from blood, cultured in vitro. The TCR sequence derives from a human donor who had recovered from COVID-19. This CDR3 reads CSARPRRTSRSNQPQHF. The CDR3 DNA sequence: TGCAGTGCTAGACCACGACGGACGTCTAGAAGCAATCAGCCCCAGCATTTT.